The present entry profiles one T cell receptor beta chain with its context. Its antigen is not identified. The sequenced cases were selected for having the highest brain T cell transcript signatures. Pre-surgery treatment included at least one anti-epileptic drug. V gave up 7 bases and J gave up 1 base, with 13 bases separating them. Germline values: CDR1 MNHEY, CDR2 SMNVEV (reference sequence). There are 14 residues in the CDR3. The data derive from a study of brain T cells in children with intractable seizures. Sequencing was performed with immunoSEQ multiplex PCR; in TCRdb, only in-frame clones are kept and a portion is missing. Of some 80,000 clones in the sample, approximately 89% are singletons; the top ten hold 24%. Study outcomes and limitations: Viral specificity was inferred only from CDR3 similarity; HCMV serostatus was unknown. Clones missing pre-surgery may reflect undersampling of that blood sample.

The chain has TRBV27 and TRBJ1-1; D is unclear. This receptor was taken from a girl under 10 years old with Rasmussen encephalitis and intractable seizures. Sequenced material: peripheral blood, taken at surgery. The CDR3 protein is CASIPGGKNTEAFF. The CDR3 nucleotides are TGTGCCAGCATCCCCGGTGGGAAGAACACTGAAGCTTTCTTT.